This TCR beta chain was identified in a study of T cell repertoires in cytomegalovirus infection. Study details: Well-studied HLA-B-restricted CMV epitopes were used in the study alongside recently identified HLA-C-restricted ones. It can be stated that public TCR beta signatures indicated CMV infection as well as a matching HLA type.

Study-wide points: Ex vivo, HLA-C-restricted CMV-specific TCR beta clonotypes prevailed over the rest of the response.

Remarks on this clonotype: Antigen unknown.

One entry per CDR3 protein results from TCRdb running MiXCR on the reads. Counted here are hundreds of thousands of distinct CDR3 sequences, around 29% occurring once; the ten biggest clones make up over 15%. The V gene lost 4 bases and the J gene lost 7 bases, with 12 bases spanning the gap. This CDR3 region has 12 residues. From germline, CDR1 is SGHKS and CDR2 YYEKEE (reference sequence). This sample comprised cultured PBMCs, obtained from culture after CMV antigen stimulation. The clonotype was recovered from a human donor in good health (CMV status not recorded). Some clones in this sample may be carry-over from other donors' samples. This chain uses TRBV5-5 with TRBJ2-7; D is ambiguous. CDR3 protein: CASSRDMWEQYF. CDR3 sequence (DNA): TGTGCCAGCAGCCGCGACATGTGGGAGCAGTACTTC. Full variable domain (missing parts from reference TRBV5-5 and TRBJ2-7): DAGVTQSPTHLIKTRGQQVTLRCSPISGHKSVSWYQQVLGQGPQFIFQYYEKEERGRGNFPDRFSARQFPNYSSELNVNALLLGDSALYLCASSRDMWEQYFGPGTRLTVT.